The source of this TCR beta chain is a study of vaccination effects on CD4 cells after COVID-19. Under the ViraFEST assay, PBMC were stimulated with viral peptide pools so that antigen-specific CD4+ T cells expanded. Sequencing was performed afterwards. A 10-day culture period preceded the isolation of CD4+ T cells. Nucleocapsid antibodies were negative in the vaccine recipients, who had never had SARS-CoV-2 infection. The CDR3 consists of 14 residues. The germline gives CDR1 LGHNA, CDR2 YNFKEQ. Trimming removed 1 base at V and 3 bases at J, with 9 bases between. The protocol was immunoSEQ multiplex PCR, while the TCRdb copy is restricted to in-frame clones and leaves out a portion. Found here are nearly 35,000 clones, around 73% of them singletons; the top ten hold more than 25%. This clone was counted a single time. Its antigen is still unknown.

The sequenced sample was CD4+ T cells from PBMCs cultured with HCoV-OC43 spike peptides, obtained before COVID-19 vaccination. Subset here: HCoV-OC43 spike overlapping peptide pool stimulation. The source of this sequence is a human donor who received a COVID-19 vaccine. The V gene is TRBV4-2, the J gene TRBJ1-2; D is possibly TRBD1 (5 bases). The CDR3 is CASSQAGTDYGYTF. As DNA, the CDR3 is TGTGCCAGCAGCCAAGCCGGGACGGACTATGGCTACACCTTC.